A selection of T cell receptor beta chains follows, all from one sample in a study of sequential checkpoint blockade in melanoma. Data came from immunoSEQ multiplex PCR; TCRdb stores just in-frame clones and leaves some out. The sample records tens of thousands of clones, just over 85% being singletons. The starting material was CD8+ T cells sorted from blood (inferred from file names), obtained from a patient given nivolumab and ipilimumab in sequence. These receptors all come from a human donor with melanoma. The CDR3 runs from the conserved cysteine through the conserved F or W. D genes are given only for firm matches. Clone size is shown for a subset of rows, as once, few, many or a class of expanded clone.

CDR3 length	D gene	V gene	clone size	J gene	CDR3 protein	CDR3 DNA
11	-	TRBV5-4	-	TRBJ2-3	CASSFGVTQYF	TGTGCCAGCAGCTTCGGGGTTACGCAGTATTTT
17	TRBD1	TRBV29-1	-	TRBJ2-2	CSVVSHRDRDGTGELFF	TGCAGCGTCGTGTCCCACCGGGACAGGGACGGCACCGGGGAGCTGTTTTTT
16	TRBD1	TRBV27	once	TRBJ1-6	CASSPTGQHYNSPLHF	TGTGCCAGCAGTCCTACGGGACAGCACTATAATTCACCCCTCCACTTT
16	-	TRBV4-3	-	TRBJ2-1	CASSQEDSYFDNEQFF	TGCGCCAGCAGCCAAGAAGACAGCTACTTTGACAATGAGCAGTTCTTC
18	TRBD2	TRBV7-8	-	TRBJ2-1	CASSLILLAGFSYNEQFF	TGTGCCAGCAGCTTAATCCTTCTAGCGGGATTCTCCTACAATGAGCAGTTCTTC
18	TRBD2	TRBV11-2	-	TRBJ2-7	CASSSPSGAAALSYEQYF	TGTGCCAGCAGCTCCCCTAGCGGAGCAGCAGCCCTCTCCTACGAGCAGTACTTC
15	TRBD2	TRBV4-2	once	TRBJ2-5	CASRASGSPGETQYF	TGTGCCAGCAGGGCTAGCGGGAGCCCCGGGGAGACCCAGTACTTC
13	-	TRBV27	-	TRBJ2-7	CASSRRGTYEQYF	TGTGCCAGCAGTCGCAGGGGAACCTACGAGCAGTACTTC
16	-	TRBV7-8	-	TRBJ1-3	CASSRLRQVSGNTIYF	TGTGCCAGCAGCCGCCTCCGACAGGTCTCTGGAAACACCATATATTTT
18	TRBD1	TRBV28	-	TRBJ1-5	CASSSADRSPYSNQPQHF	TGTGCCAGCAGTTCGGCGGACAGGAGCCCTTATAGCAATCAGCCCCAGCATTTT
15	TRBD1	TRBV18	-	TRBJ1-1	CASSPPDRGNTEAFF	TGTGCCAGCTCACCTCCCGACAGGGGGAACACTGAAGCTTTCTTT
15	TRBD2	TRBV5-4	-	TRBJ2-2	CASSFGSGSTGELFF	TGTGCCAGCAGCTTTGGTAGCGGGAGCACCGGGGAGCTGTTTTTT
14	-	TRBV7-3	-	TRBJ2-2	CASSEERNTGELFF	TGTGCCAGCAGCGAAGAGCGTAACACCGGGGAGCTGTTTTTT
12	-	TRBV6-5	-	TRBJ2-2	CASCSGSGELFF	TGTGCCAGCTGCTCGGGATCCGGGGAGCTGTTTTTT
14	TRBD1	TRBV7-3	-	TRBJ2-7	CASSQAGGGYEQYF	TGTGCCAGCAGCCAAGCAGGGGGCGGGTACGAGCAGTACTTC
18	-	TRBV4-1	-	TRBJ1-2	CASSLFPGDPPPGGGYTF	TGCGCCAGCAGCCTCTTCCCGGGAGATCCCCCCCCTGGCGGTGGCTACACCTTC
16	TRBD1	TRBV5-1	-	TRBJ1-1	CASSGAYRGLNTEAFF	TGCGCCAGCAGCGGCGCTTACAGGGGGCTGAACACTGAAGCTTTCTTT
12	-	TRBV7-2	-	TRBJ2-7	CASSYRDYEQYF	TGTGCCAGCAGCTATCGGGACTACGAGCAGTACTTC
15	TRBD2	TRBV10-3	-	TRBJ2-7	CAISGGRLAGNEQYF	TGTGCCATCAGTGGGGGCCGACTAGCGGGAAACGAGCAGTACTTC
16	-	TRBV18	-	TRBJ2-7	CASSPPTTGSSYEQYF	TGTGCCAGCTCACCACCCACTACAGGTAGCTCCTACGAGCAGTACTTC
12	TRBD2	TRBV11-2	-	TRBJ2-5	CASSLDGSGSNF	TGTGCCAGCAGCTTAGATGGCAGCGGGAGTAACTTC
13	TRBD1	TRBV27	-	TRBJ2-1	CASSLGDRVERFF	TGTGCCAGCAGTTTAGGGGACAGGGTGGAGAGGTTCTTC